What follows are 6 T cell receptor beta chains derived from one specimen sequenced in a study of control samples from healthy donors and cancer patients. Data came from immunoSEQ multiplex PCR; TCRdb stores just in-frame clones and leaves some out. The repertoire includes around 120,000 clones, about nine tenths of them detected once, and over 6.5% sits in the top ten. The sample comprised blood. All receptors derive from a man aged 40-49 years in good health.

This chain uses TRBV4-1 with TRBJ1-1; the match to TRBD1 covers 7 bases. Germline CDR1 MGHRA, CDR2 YSYEKL. V lost 3 bases, J lost 3 bases, and 7 bases stayed unmatched. The CDR3 totals 15 residues. CDR3 DNA sequence: TGCGCCAGCAGCCAGTATGACAGGGAGGACACTGAAGCTTTCTTT. This codes for CASSQYDREDTEAFF.

The chain couples TRBV7-8 to TRBJ2-1; TRBD2 matches at 9 bases. This CDR3 has 15 residues. CDR1 is SGHVS, CDR2 FQNEAQ, per germline. V shed 2 bases and J 6 bases; nucleotides not matched to a gene: 5. CDR3 sequence (DNA): TGTGCCAGCAGCTTAAGGCGGGGGGGAACCAATGAGCAGTTCTTC. It encodes CASSLRRGGTNEQFF.

The chain employs TRBV21-1 and TRBJ2-6; TRBD1 is the table's D call, not checked against the DNA. TRBV21-1 is shown as a pseudogene. This CDR3 comprises 19 residues. In nucleotides, the CDR3 is TGTGCCAGCAGCAAAGGGGCAGGGGCTAATCCTTCTGGGGCCAACGTCCTGACTTTC. Amino acid sequence: CASSKGAGANPSGANVLTF.

This clone was observed a few times. V gene TRBV29-1 combines with J gene TRBJ2-7; 7 nucleotides match TRBD1. V lost 7 bases to trimming and J lost 5 bases; unmatched junction nucleotides: 8. The CDR3 totals 12 residues. Germline V gives CDR1 SQVTM, CDR2 ANQGSEA. DNA of the CDR3: TGCAGCGCCCTAGACAGGGTCCACGAGCAGTACTTC. It is translated as CSALDRVHEQYF.

The J gene is TRBJ1-4, the V gene TRBV11-2, with D perhaps matching TRBD1 (6 bases). Germline CDR1 is SGHAT and CDR2 is FQNNGV. Trimming pared 0 bases from V and 10 bases from J, leaving 12 bases between. The length of the CDR3 is 14 residues. CDR3 DNA: TGTGCCAGCAGCTTAGATGTGACAGGAGGAAAACTGTTTTTT. Its protein product is CASSLDVTGGKLFF.

The V gene is TRBV4-1, the J gene TRBJ2-7; 8 nucleotides match TRBD2. Losses at the gene ends were 1 base for V and 3 bases for J; bases not matched to a gene: 8. The CDR3 extends over 16 amino acids. Germline-derived CDR1 and CDR2 are MGHRA and YSYEKL. DNA of the CDR3: TGCGCCAGCAGCCAAGCCCTTAGCGGGACCTTCTACGAGCAGTACTTC. It specifies CASSQALSGTFYEQYF.